This entry features one T cell receptor (beta chain) sequence. This specimen comes from a study of Graves' ophthalmopathy and Graves' hyperthyroidism. The authors amplified TCR beta CDR3 regions, and they did so from RNA transcripts for repertoire sequencing. HTBI-primed RT-PCR formed the first round, and a multiplex PCR formed the second. TCRdb fed the multiplex PCR reads into MiXCR, producing one record per CDR3 protein. The profile covers roughly 610,000 distinct CDR3 sequences, with over 20% appearing a single time and approximately 7% taken by the ten largest. Looked up from germline, CDR1 is MNHNS and CDR2 is SASEGT. V lost 6 bases and J lost 4, with 15 bases in between. The length of the CDR3 is 15 residues.

The clonotype comes from a woman between 18 and 30 years old with stable Graves' hyperthyroidism. Some clones in this sample may be carry-over from other donors' samples. V usage is TRBV6-1 and J usage is TRBJ2-2; D is tentatively TRBD1 or TRBD2 (7 bases each). Material: peripheral blood. DNA of the CDR3: TGTGCCAGCAGCACCGACAGGGAGGGCACCGGGGAGCTGTTTTTT. Amino acids: CASSTDREGTGELFF.